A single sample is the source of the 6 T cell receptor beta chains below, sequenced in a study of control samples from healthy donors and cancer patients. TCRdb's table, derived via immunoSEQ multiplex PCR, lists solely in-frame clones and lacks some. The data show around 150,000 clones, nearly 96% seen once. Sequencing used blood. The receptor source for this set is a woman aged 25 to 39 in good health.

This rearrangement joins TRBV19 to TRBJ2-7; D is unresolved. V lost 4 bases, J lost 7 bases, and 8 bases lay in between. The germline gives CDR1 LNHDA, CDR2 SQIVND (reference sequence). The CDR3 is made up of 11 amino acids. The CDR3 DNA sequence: TGTGCCAGTAGTACCCGTGGGGAGCAGTACTTC. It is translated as CASSTRGEQYF.

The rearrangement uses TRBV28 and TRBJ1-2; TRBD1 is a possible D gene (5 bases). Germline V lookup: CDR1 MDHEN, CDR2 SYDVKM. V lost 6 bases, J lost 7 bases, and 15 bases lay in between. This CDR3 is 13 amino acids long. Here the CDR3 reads CASRWDLGPGYTF. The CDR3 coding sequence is TGTGCCAGCAGATGGGACCTGGGACCTGGCTACACCTTC.

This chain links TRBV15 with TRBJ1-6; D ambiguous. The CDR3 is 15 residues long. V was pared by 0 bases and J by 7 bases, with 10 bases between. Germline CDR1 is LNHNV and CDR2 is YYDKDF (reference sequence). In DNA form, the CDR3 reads TGTGCCACCAGCAGAGATGGGGATCGGAATTCACCCCTCCACTTT. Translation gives CATSRDGDRNSPLHF.

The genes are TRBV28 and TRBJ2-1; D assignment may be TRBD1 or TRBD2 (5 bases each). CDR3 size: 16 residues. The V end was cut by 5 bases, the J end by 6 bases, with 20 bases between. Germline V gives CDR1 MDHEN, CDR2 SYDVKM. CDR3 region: CASSPPGPPLSNEQFF. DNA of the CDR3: TGTGCCAGCAGTCCTCCGGGACCTCCCTTATCCAATGAGCAGTTCTTC. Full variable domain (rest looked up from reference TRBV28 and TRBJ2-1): DVKVTQSSRYLVKRTGEKVFLECVQDMDHENMFWYRQDPGLGLRLIYFSYDVKMKEKGDIPEGYSVSREKKERFSLILESASTNQTSMYLCASSPPGPPLSNEQFFGPGTRLTVL.

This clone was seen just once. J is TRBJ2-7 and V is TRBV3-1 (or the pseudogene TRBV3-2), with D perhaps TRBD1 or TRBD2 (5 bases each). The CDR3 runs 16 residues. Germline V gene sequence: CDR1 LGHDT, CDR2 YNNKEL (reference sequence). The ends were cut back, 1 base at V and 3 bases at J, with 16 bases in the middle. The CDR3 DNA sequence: TGTGCCAGCAGCCAAGGAGGGGCGTGGAATCTCTACGAGCAGTACTTC. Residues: CASSQGGAWNLYEQYF.

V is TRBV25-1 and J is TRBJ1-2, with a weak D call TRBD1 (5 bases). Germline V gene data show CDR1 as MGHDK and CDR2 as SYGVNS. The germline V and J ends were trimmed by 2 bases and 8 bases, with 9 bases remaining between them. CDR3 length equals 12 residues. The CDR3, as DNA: TGTGCCAGCAGTGAAGGCAGGGTCGGCTACACCTTC. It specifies CASSEGRVGYTF.